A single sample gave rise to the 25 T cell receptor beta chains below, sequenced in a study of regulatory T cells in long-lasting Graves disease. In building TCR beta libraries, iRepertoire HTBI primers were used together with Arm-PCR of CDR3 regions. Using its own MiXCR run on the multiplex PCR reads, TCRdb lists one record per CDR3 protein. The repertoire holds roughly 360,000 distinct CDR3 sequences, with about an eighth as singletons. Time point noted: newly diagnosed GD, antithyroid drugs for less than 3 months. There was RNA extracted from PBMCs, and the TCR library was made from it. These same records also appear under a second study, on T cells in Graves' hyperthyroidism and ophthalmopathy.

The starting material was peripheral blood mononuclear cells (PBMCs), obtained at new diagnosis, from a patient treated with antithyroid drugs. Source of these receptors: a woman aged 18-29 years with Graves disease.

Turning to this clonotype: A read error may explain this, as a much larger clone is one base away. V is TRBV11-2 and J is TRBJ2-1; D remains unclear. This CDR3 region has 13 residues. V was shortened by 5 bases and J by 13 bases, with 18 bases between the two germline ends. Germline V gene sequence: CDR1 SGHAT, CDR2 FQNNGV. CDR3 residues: CASSHLQAPHQFF. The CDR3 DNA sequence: TGTGCCAGCAGCCACCTCCAGGCCCCCCACCAGTTCTTC.

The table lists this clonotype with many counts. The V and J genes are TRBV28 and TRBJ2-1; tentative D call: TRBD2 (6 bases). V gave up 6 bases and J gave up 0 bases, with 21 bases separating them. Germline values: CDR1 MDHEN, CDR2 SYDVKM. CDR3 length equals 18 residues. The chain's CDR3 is CASSIPPDYTSSYNEQFF. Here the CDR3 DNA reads TGTGCCAGCAGCATACCCCCGGACTATACGAGCTCCTACAATGAGCAGTTCTTC.

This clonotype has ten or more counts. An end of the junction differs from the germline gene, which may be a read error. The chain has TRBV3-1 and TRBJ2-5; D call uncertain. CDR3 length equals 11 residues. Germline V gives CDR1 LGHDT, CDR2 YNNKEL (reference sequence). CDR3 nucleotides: TGTGCCAGCAGTCAAGGAGAGACCCAGTACTTC. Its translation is CASSQGETQYF.

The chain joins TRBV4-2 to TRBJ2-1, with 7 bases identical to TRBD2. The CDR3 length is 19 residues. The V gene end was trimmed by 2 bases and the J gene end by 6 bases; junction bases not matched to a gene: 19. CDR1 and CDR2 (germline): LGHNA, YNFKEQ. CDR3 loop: CASSQRAGVRETPPNEQFF. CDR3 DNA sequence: TGTGCCAGCAGCCAACGGGCGGGGGTTAGGGAGACCCCCCCCAATGAGCAGTTCTTC.

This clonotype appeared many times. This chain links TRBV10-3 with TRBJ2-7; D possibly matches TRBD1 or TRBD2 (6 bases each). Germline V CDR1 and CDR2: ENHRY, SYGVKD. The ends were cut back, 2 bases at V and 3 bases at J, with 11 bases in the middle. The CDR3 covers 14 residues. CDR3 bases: TGTGCCATCAGTGAGGAGGGGGGCGGCTACGAGCAGTACTTC. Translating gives CAISEEGGGYEQYF.

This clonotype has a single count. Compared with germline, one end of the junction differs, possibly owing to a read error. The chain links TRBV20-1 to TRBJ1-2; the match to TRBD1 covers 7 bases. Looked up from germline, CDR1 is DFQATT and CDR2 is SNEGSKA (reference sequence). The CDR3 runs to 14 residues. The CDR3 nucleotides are TGCAGTGCTAGTCCCGGGACAGCTAACTATGGCCACACCTTC. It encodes CSASPGTANYGHTF.

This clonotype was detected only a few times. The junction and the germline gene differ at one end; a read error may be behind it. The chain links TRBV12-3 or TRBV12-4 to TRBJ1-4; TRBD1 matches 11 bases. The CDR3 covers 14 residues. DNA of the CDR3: TGTGCCAGCAGCCCCGGACAGGGGGCCGAAAAACTGGTTTTT. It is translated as CASSPGQGAEKLVF.

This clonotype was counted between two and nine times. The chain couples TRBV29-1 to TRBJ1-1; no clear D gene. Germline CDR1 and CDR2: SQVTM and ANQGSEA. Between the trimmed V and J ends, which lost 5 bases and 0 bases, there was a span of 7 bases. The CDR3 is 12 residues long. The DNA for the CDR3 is TGCAGCGTTCAAGGCGTGAACACTGAAGCTTTCTTT. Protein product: CSVQGVNTEAFF.

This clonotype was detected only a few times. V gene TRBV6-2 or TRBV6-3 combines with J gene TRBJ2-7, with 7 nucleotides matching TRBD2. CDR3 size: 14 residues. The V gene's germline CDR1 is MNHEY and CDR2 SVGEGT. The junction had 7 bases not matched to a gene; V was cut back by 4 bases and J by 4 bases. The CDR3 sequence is CASSSQRERYEQYF. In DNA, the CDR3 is TGTGCCAGCAGTTCACAGCGGGAAAGGTACGAGCAGTACTTC.

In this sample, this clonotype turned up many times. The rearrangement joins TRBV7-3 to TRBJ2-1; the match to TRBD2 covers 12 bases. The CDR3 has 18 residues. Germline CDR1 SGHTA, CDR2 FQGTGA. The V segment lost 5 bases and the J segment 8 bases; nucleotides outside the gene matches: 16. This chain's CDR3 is CASSPTPLAGGVLDEQFF. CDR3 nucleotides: TGTGCCAGCAGCCCTACACCTCTAGCGGGGGGGGTTTTGGATGAGCAGTTCTTC.

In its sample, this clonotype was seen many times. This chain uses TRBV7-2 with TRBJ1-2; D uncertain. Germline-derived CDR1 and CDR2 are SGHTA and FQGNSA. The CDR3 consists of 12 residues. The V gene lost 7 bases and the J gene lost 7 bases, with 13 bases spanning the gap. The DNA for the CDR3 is TGTGCCAGCATGGCGGCCGCTATTGGCTACACCTTC. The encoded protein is CASMAAAIGYTF.

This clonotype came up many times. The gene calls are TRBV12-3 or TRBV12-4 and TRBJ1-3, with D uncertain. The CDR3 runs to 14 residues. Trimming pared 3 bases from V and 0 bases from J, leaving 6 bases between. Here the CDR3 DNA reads TGTGCCAGCAGTTTTGGGAGCTCTGGAAACACCATATATTTT. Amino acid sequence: CASSFGSSGNTIYF.

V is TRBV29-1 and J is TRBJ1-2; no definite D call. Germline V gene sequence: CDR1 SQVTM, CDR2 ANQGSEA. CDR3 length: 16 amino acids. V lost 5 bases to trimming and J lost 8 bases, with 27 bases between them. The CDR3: CSVPHGIGGPGRGYTF. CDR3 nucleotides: TGCAGCGTTCCCCATGGGATCGGCGGCCCCGGTAGGGGCTACACCTTC.

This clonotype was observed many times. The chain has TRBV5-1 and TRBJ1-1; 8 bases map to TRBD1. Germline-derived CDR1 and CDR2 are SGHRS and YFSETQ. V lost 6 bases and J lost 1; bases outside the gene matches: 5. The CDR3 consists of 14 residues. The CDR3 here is CASNPGQENTEAFF. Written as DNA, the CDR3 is TGCGCCAGCAATCCGGGACAGGAGAACACTGAAGCTTTCTTT.

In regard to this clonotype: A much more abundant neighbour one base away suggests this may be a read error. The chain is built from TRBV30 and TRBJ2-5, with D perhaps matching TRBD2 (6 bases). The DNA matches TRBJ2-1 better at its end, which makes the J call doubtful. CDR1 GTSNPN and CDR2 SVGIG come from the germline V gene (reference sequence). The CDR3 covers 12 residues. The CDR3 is CAWSIGTPLQFF. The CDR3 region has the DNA TGTGCCTGGAGCATCGGGACTCCCCTTCAGTTCTTC.

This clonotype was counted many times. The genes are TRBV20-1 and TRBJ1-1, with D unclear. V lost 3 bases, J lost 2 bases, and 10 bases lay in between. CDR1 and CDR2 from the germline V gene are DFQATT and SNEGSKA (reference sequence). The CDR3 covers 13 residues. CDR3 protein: CSARVSTNTEAFF. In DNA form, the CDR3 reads TGCAGTGCTAGGGTCAGCACTAACACTGAAGCTTTCTTT.

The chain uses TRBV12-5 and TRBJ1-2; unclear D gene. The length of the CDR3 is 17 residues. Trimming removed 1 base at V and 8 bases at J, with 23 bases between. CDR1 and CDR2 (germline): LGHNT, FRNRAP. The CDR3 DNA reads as TGTGCTAGTGGTTTGGAACCCCTCTCCCAGAGGATCAGGGGCTACACCTTC. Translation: CASGLEPLSQRIRGYTF.

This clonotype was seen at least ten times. The CDR3 region has the DNA TGTGCCATCAGCGATAAACTACGTGGGACTAGCGGGGGGGAGACCCAGTACTTC. Its protein is CAISDKLRGTSGGETQYF. The V and J genes are TRBV10-3 and TRBJ2-5; TRBD2 aligns across 15 bases. This CDR3 contains 18 residues. Trimming at V came to 6 bases and at J to 5 bases, leaving 13 bases not matched to a gene. Germline V CDR1 and CDR2: ENHRY, SYGVKD.

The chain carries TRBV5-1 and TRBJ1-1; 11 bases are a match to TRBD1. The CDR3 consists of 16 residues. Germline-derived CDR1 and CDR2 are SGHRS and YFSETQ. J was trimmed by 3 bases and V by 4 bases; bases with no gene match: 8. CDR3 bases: TGCGCCAGCAGCATAGGGACAGGGGGGAGGGACACTGAAGCTTTCTTT. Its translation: CASSIGTGGRDTEAFF.

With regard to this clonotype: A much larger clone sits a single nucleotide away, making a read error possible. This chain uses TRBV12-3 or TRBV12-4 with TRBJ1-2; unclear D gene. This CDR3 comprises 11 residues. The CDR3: CASQEDYGYAF. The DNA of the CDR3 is TGTGCCAGCCAGGAGGACTATGGCTACGCCTTC.

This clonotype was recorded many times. The CDR3, as DNA: TGCGCCAGCAGCTTGGACGCGAAGAACACTGAAGCTTTCTTT. This gives the protein CASSLDAKNTEAFF. The chain couples TRBV5-1 to TRBJ1-1, with D hard to call. Trimming took off 0 bases at V and 1 base at J, with 7 bases between the two ends. The CDR3 is 14 residues long. The germline V gene encodes CDR1 SGHRS and CDR2 YFSETQ.

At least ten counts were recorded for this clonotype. The DNA for the CDR3 is TGTGCCAGCAGCCAAGGTTGGCTTACTGGGACTAGCCCTAAAAACATTCAGTACTTC. Translating it yields CASSQGWLTGTSPKNIQYF. V is TRBV3-1 and J is TRBJ2-4; TRBD2 matches 9 bases. CDR1 and CDR2 from the germline V gene are LGHDT and YNNKEL (reference sequence). CDR3 length: 19 residues. V dropped 1 base and J dropped 4; count of bases not matched to a gene: 14.

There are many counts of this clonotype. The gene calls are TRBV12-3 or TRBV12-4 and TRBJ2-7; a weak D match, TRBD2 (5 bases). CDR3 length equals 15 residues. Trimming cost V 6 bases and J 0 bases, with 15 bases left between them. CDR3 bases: TGTGCCAGCAGCAACCCTAGCCGAAGCTCCTACGAGCAGTACTTC. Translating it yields CASSNPSRSSYEQYF.

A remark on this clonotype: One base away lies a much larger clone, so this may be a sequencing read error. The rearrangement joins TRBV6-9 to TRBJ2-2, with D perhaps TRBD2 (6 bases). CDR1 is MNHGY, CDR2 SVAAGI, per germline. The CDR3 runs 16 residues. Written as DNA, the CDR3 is TGTGCCAGCAGTTACTCCTCCACGGGGATGACCGGGGGGCTGTTTTTT. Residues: CASSYSSTGMTGGLFF.

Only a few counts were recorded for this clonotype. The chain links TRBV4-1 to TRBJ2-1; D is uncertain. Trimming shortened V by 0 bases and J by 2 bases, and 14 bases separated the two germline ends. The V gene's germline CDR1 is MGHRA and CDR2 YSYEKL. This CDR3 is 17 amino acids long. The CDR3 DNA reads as TGCGCCAGCAGCCAAGATGGTCCGCTCACAGCCTACAATGAGCAGTTCTTC. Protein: CASSQDGPLTAYNEQFF.